One sample yielded the 11 T cell receptor beta chains listed below, sequenced in a study of cytomegalovirus exposure and HLA in healthy donors. Produced via immunoSEQ multiplex PCR; TCRdb's table is partial and in-frame only. Among tens of thousands of clones listed, 85% to 95% were seen once. The sequencing sample was made of PBMCs. The receptor source for this set is a man aged 18-30 years in good health and CMV-seropositive.

J is TRBJ1-1 and V is TRBV29-1, with a tentative D call TRBD1 (5 bases). CDR1 is SQVTM and CDR2 is ANQGSEA in the germline V gene. This CDR3 has 14 residues. Trimming stripped 4 bases from V and 1 base from J, with 13 bases between. Here the CDR3 DNA reads TGCAGCGTTGGGGGGGGAGCCGCGAACACTGAAGCTTTCTTT. Translation gives CSVGGGAANTEAFF.

V usage is TRBV5-4 and J usage is TRBJ1-3; TRBD1 might be the D (6 bases). Trimming shortened V by 4 bases and J by 0 bases, and 26 bases separated the two germline ends. This CDR3 contains 20 residues. Germline V gene sequence: CDR1 SGHNT, CDR2 YYREEE (reference sequence). The CDR3 here is CASSGRTAETAPNSGNTIYF. CDR3 DNA sequence: TGTGCCAGCAGCGGAAGGACAGCCGAAACAGCACCAAACTCTGGAAACACCATATATTTT.

Concerning this clone itself: Mismatch with germline at one junction end may stem from a read error. The J gene is TRBJ1-1, the V gene TRBV30, with no clear D. The CDR3 is 12 residues long. Germline V gene sequence: CDR1 GTSNPN, CDR2 SVGIG (reference sequence). The CDR3 nucleotides are TGTGCCTGGAGTGTAGGAGGTTACCGCCCGAGCTTT. It codes for CAWSVGGYRPSF.

This chain links TRBV28 with TRBJ2-3, with TRBD1 identical over 10 bases. Germline lookup yields CDR1 MDHEN and CDR2 SYDVKM. V was pared by 0 bases and J by 2 bases, with 11 bases of the junction left unmatched. CDR3 length: 19 residues. CDR3 amino acids: CASSLWGTGAPSNTDTQYF. The CDR3 coding sequence is TGTGCCAGCAGTTTATGGGGGACAGGGGCCCCTTCCAACACAGATACGCAGTATTTT.

In nucleotides, the CDR3 is TGTGCCAGCAGCCAAGAGCCTCCGATATCGACGGGGGGGCTAAGCAATGAGCAGTTCTTC. This sequence encodes CASSQEPPISTGGLSNEQFF. The chain uses TRBV4-2 and TRBJ2-1; the match to TRBD2 covers 8 bases. The CDR3 length is 20 residues. V trimming: 0 bases; J trimming: 6 bases; junction bases outside the gene matches: 19. Looked up from germline, CDR1 is LGHNA and CDR2 is YNFKEQ.

This clone was seen once. This chain links TRBV5-1 with TRBJ2-3; D is ambiguous. CDR1 is SGHRS and CDR2 is YFSETQ in the germline V gene. V lost 1 base to trimming and J lost 0 bases, with 9 bases between them. The CDR3 sequence is 15 residues long. In nucleotides, the CDR3 is TGCGCCAGCAGCTTGTTGTCAGGAAGCACAGATACGCAGTATTTT. It codes for CASSLLSGSTDTQYF.

The V call is TRBV4-1, the J call TRBJ2-7; 7 bases line up with TRBD1. This CDR3 is 14 amino acids long. The germline CDR1 and CDR2 sequences are MGHRA and YSYEKL. V lost 6 bases to trimming and J lost 0 bases; unmatched junction nucleotides: 5. CDR3 sequence (DNA): TGCGCCAGCAGACCGGGACAGAGCTCCTACGAGCAGTACTTC. Protein: CASRPGQSSYEQYF.

The chain employs TRBV6-1 and TRBJ1-4, with D perhaps matching TRBD1 (5 bases). CDR3 length: 15 residues. Per germline, CDR1 MNHNS and CDR2 SASEGT. Trimming shortened V by 5 bases and J by 7 bases, and 17 bases separated the two germline ends. CDR3 DNA: TGTGCCAGCAGTACTACGGGGGAGTATACTGAAAAACTGTTTTTT. It yields the protein CASSTTGEYTEKLFF.

V gene TRBV6-5 combines with J gene TRBJ2-7, with D possibly being TRBD1 (6 bases). Trimming stripped 5 bases from V and 4 bases from J, with 15 bases between. The CDR3 covers 14 residues. Germline CDR1 and CDR2: MNHEY and SVGAGI. CDR3 DNA: TGTGCCAGCAGTCCCCGGGACAAGCCGTACGAGCAGTACTTC. Its translation: CASSPRDKPYEQYF.

The V and J genes are TRBV19 and TRBJ2-4, with TRBD2 identical over 13 bases. The CDR3 consists of 15 residues. With 1 base clipped from V and 6 bases from J, the junction kept 0 bases outside the gene matches. CDR1 is LNHDA and CDR2 is SQIVND in the germline V gene (reference sequence). CDR3 in amino acids: CASSIGLAGGNIQYF. In DNA, the CDR3 is TGTGCCAGTAGTATAGGACTAGCGGGGGGAAACATTCAGTACTTC.

V gene TRBV12-5 combines with J gene TRBJ2-3; the match to TRBD2 covers 12 bases. The CDR3 spans 17 residues. V gave up 0 bases and J gave up 4 bases; unmatched junction bases: 5. Germline V lookup: CDR1 LGHNT, CDR2 FRNRAP. The CDR3 loop reads CASGLVQTSGGPDTQYF. The CDR3 DNA reads TGTGCTAGTGGTTTGGTACAAACTAGCGGGGGGCCAGATACGCAGTATTTT.